The T cell receptor (beta chain) under discussion was sequenced for a study of shared clonotypes between healthy human individuals. Repertoires were generated with immunoSEQ multiplex PCR, while TCRdb's copy carries only in-frame clones and drops some. The sample has roughly 2,500,000 clones, over 85% seen once; the top ten hold 0.36%. Trimming removed 1 base at V and 4 bases at J, with 10 bases between. The CDR3 extends over 14 amino acids. The germline V gene has CDR1 MGHDK and CDR2 SYGVNS. Sequencing used naive CD4+ T cells from PBMCs. Regarding subset: CD45RA+ positively selected. V and J are TRBV25-1 and TRBJ2-5, with D perhaps TRBD2 (6 bases). The source of this sequence is a man between 18 and 29 years old in good health. Some clones in this sample may be carry-over from other donors' samples. The CDR3, as DNA: TGTGCCAGCAGTGAATCTGTGGGAGGAGAGACCCAGTACTTC. Protein: CASSESVGGETQYF.